This T cell receptor (beta chain) emerged from a study of CD8+CD57+ T cells in acquired aplastic anemia (dated by TCRdb to the late 2010s). A note on the overall study: Extracted DNA from sorted CD4+ and CD8+ cells averaged around 3.2 ug, ranging from roughly 0.17 to 27.4 ug.

Trimming at the junction amounts to 8 bases on V and 4 bases on J, and the germline ends lie 15 bases apart. The CDR3 contains 13 residues, cysteine and phenylalanine counted. Kept here is only the CDR3 DNA, which spans 39 bases and is read in frame from base 1. CDR1 is given as MNHEY and CDR2 as SVGAGI, both from the germline V gene. In the study, sorted CD4+ and CD8+ blood T cells from patients with severe aplastic anemia and from healthy subjects underwent deep sequencing of TCR repertoires. Ficoll-Paque density gradient centrifugation was used to isolate peripheral blood mononuclear cells. CD4+ and CD8+ T cells were sorted by FACS or magnetic beads before DNA extraction. The paper as a whole reports these results and caveats: Between patients and healthy controls, no significant difference in CD8+ Simpson's diversity was found (P=0.060). Some 30 CD8+ CDR3 sequences were found to be shared between patients and controls, but these sequences appeared to be highly expressed in patients and within the immunodominant clones of the patients.

Note on this clonotype: The antigen it recognizes is unknown. Within one base of it there is no much larger clone, and no base qualities were kept.

Genomic DNA served as template for TCR beta VDJ combination and CDR3 sequence profiling. An Illumina HiSeq 2000 was the platform used for TCR repertoire sequencing. In the source study's methods: Repertoire assessment relied on Simpson's diversity index, CDR3 size and DJ length profiles, and TRBV/TRBJ rearrangement plots. The most abundant DNA sequence in the deep sequencing data was taken as the immunodominant clone. CDR3 amino acid sequences were screened for sharing across subjects and compared with published repertoires and the VDJdb database. TCRdb reanalyzed the raw reads on its own, using fastp at Q25 for trimming and MiXCR for clone calling, and kept in-frame beta chains. One record per CDR3 amino acid sequence lists the most common genes and DNA. TCRdb assigned the V and J calls; the authors' analysis was not used. In all, the sample holds 150,000 to 200,000 distinct CDR3 sequences, and about three fifths of those were seen once. About 45% of the sample comes from the top ten.

The sequencing sample was made of sorted CD4+, CD8+, or CD8+CD57+ T cells (not recorded which) from PBMCs. This clonotype was obtained from a human donor with severe aplastic anemia or a healthy control (not recorded which). Here the chain combines TRBV6-5 and TRBJ2-7; the D gene is perhaps TRBD2, from 7 matching bases. The nucleotides read TGTGCCAGCTCCGAGGGGGGGGCGTACGAGCAGTACTTC. It specifies CASSEGGAYEQYF.